The rows below give T cell receptor beta chains drawn from one sample of a study of molecular identifiers for immune sequencing clone quantification. TCRdb processed the PCR reads anew with MiXCR; each CDR3 protein has one entry. The table records about 510,000 distinct CDR3 sequences, over 20% of them present only once. The sequencing sample was made of naive CD8+ T cells from blood, with Jurkat cell RNA spiked in. The receptors stem from a human donor in good health. Some libraries in this study had Jurkat cell RNA spiked in. Both conserved end residues are trimmed from each CDR3.

j_gene: TRBJ2-7; v_gene: TRBV27; CDR3aa: ASSFLGPYEQY
j_gene: TRBJ2-7; v_gene: TRBV20-1; CDR3aa: SARGHQDSYEQY
j_gene: TRBJ2-3; v_gene: TRBV7-9; CDR3aa: ASSAAPDTQY
j_gene: TRBJ2-1; v_gene: TRBV29-1; CDR3aa: SVVVGLSEQF
j_gene: TRBJ2-7; v_gene: TRBV6-2/TRBV6-3; CDR3aa: ASSPGQAIYEQY
j_gene: TRBJ2-3; v_gene: TRBV7-9; CDR3aa: ASSSRTGTTDTQY
j_gene: TRBJ1-1; v_gene: TRBV6-5; CDR3aa: ASSLGGVEAF
j_gene: TRBJ2-7; v_gene: TRBV9; CDR3aa: ASSVGYGSSYEQY
j_gene: TRBJ2-7; v_gene: TRBV7-2; CDR3aa: ASSSGPSYEQY
j_gene: TRBJ1-4; v_gene: TRBV6-6; CDR3aa: ASSYSFKSMDEELF
j_gene: TRBJ1-5; v_gene: TRBV28; CDR3aa: ASSSGFNQPQH
j_gene: TRBJ1-1; v_gene: TRBV10-2; CDR3aa: ASSDWRGLMNTEAF
j_gene: TRBJ1-2; v_gene: TRBV28; CDR3aa: ASSLSEIGYT
j_gene: TRBJ2-7; v_gene: TRBV4-1; CDR3aa: ASSQEPGQFEYYEQY
j_gene: TRBJ2-7; v_gene: TRBV6-5; CDR3aa: ASGPCGGCEQY
j_gene: TRBJ1-2; v_gene: TRBV7-2; CDR3aa: ASSSHFRDRGGYGYT
j_gene: TRBJ2-3; v_gene: TRBV7-2; CDR3aa: ASSTPRQGKERTDTQY
j_gene: TRBJ2-3; v_gene: TRBV5-1; CDR3aa: ASSTGTGGHTDTQY
j_gene: TRBJ2-5; v_gene: TRBV7-9; CDR3aa: ASSFPSIETQY
j_gene: TRBJ2-3; v_gene: TRBV9; CDR3aa: ASSVSGRATDTQY
j_gene: TRBJ2-5; v_gene: TRBV4-1; CDR3aa: ASSPGVAVQETQY
j_gene: TRBJ1-5; v_gene: TRBV19; CDR3aa: ASSIDQGNQPQH
j_gene: TRBJ1-6; v_gene: TRBV20-1; CDR3aa: SARTAVDPPLH
j_gene: TRBJ1-2; v_gene: TRBV13; CDR3aa: ASSLGMTENGYT
j_gene: TRBJ2-2; v_gene: TRBV29-1; CDR3aa: SAPSENTGELF
j_gene: TRBJ2-1; v_gene: TRBV4-3; CDR3aa: ASRTIIRANEQF
j_gene: TRBJ2-7; v_gene: TRBV25-1; CDR3aa: ASSDQGVAYEQY
j_gene: TRBJ2-7; v_gene: TRBV12-3/TRBV12-4; CDR3aa: ASSPGQTHYEQY
j_gene: TRBJ2-2; v_gene: TRBV9; CDR3aa: ASTAGSNTGELF
j_gene: TRBJ2-7; v_gene: TRBV12-5; CDR3aa: ASGLDTGTSATWQY
j_gene: TRBJ2-7; v_gene: TRBV20-1; CDR3aa: SAREVLSGLYEQY
j_gene: TRBJ2-1; v_gene: TRBV5-1; CDR3aa: ASSLSYRGGAYNEQF
j_gene: TRBJ2-3; v_gene: TRBV10-3; CDR3aa: ATSGGGPADTQY
j_gene: TRBJ1-1; v_gene: TRBV7-9; CDR3aa: ASSDEASRMNTEAF